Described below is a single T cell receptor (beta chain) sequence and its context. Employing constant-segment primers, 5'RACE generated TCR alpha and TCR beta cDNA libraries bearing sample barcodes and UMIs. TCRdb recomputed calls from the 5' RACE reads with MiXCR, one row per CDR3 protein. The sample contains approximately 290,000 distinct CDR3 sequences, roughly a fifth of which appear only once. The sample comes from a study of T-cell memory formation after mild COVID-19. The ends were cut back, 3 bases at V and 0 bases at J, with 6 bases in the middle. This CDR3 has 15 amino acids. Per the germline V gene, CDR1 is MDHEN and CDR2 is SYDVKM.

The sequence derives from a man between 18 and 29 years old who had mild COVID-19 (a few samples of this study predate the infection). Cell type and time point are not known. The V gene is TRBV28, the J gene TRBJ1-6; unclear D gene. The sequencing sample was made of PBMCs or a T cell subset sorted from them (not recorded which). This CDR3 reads CASSFGISYNSPLHF. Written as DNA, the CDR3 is TGTGCCAGCAGTTTCGGGATCTCCTATAATTCACCCCTCCACTTT.